Sequencing of this T cell receptor (beta chain) was carried out in a study of blood T cell repertoires in COVID-19 (dated by TCRdb to the early 2020s). For context, the study as a whole: Samples covering the acute and convalescent phases of COVID-19 were provided by collaborators in the United States, Italy and Spain. The material from the prospective study consisted of cDNA or gDNA derived from T cells, B-cell-depleted T cells, or PBMCs. Subjects who had been exposed to COVID-19, were actively infected with it, or had recovered from it provided the deeply sampled blood TCRbeta repertoires that made up the dataset. The repertoires were released in a freely available public database meant as a resource for research on the immune response to SARS-CoV-2. Samples were obtained from the ongoing ImmuneRACE study (first 160 participants) and from over 1,000 subjects provided by 6 global collaborators. A de-identified subject ID, COVID-19 status, age in years and sex were almost always included in the sample metadata. Where HLA class I and class II types were available, the types were taken from metadata supplied by the sample provider, not from assay-based typing. Study-wide conclusions, independent of this receptor: How much clinical and demographic metadata was included differed by source and by participant, and the metadata was provided uncurated.

One collaborating source in Seattle enrolled patients while the patients were actively infected and followed the patients over time throughout the course of disease. Each collaborating institution followed its own protocols to collect whole blood in K2EDTA tubes. For TCRbeta analysis, collaborators shipped samples as frozen whole blood, isolated PBMCs, or DNA extracted from either of those sample types. TCRbeta CDR3 regions were amplified from genomic DNA by means of the immunoSEQ Assay, a bias-controlled multiplex PCR. Under the source paper's analysis protocol: The number of nucleated cells in each sample was estimated by amplification of reference gene primers within the assay. Sequence reads were collapsed and filtered to measure the absolute abundance of every unique TCRbeta CDR3 rearrangement. For each sample, productive Simpson clonality was calculated as the square root of Simpson's diversity index over productive rearrangements. TCRdb re-hosts the immuneACCESS table, in-frame sequences only. Its copies lack some clones; in the studies checked, an unresolved V gene accounts for under half of them, and the cause for the rest is not known. V and J calls and clone size follow that table, whereas D and trimming were derived from the DNA. This sample lists 150,000 or so clones; approximately 80% were detected once. Roughly 12% of the sample comes from the top ten.

The germline V gene sets CDR1 to SGHRS and CDR2 to YFSETQ. At the junction V is shortened by 4 bases and J by 7 bases, with 12 bases in between. The CDR3 starts with the cysteine, ends with the phenylalanine, and has 13 residues. Here the CDR3 DNA is all that survives: 39 bases in frame from base 1. As regards this clone: The antigen this receptor binds is unknown. No much larger clone is present one base from it, and per-base qualities are unavailable.

The sample taken for sequencing was peripheral blood. The source of this sequence is a woman aged 55-69 years with COVID-19, enrolled during active disease. The chain employs TRBV5-1 and TRBJ2-1; the best D guess is TRBD2, with 6 bases matching. The sequenced DNA: TGCGCCAGCAGCATCGGGACTCTGAATGAGCAGTTCTTC. It encodes CASSIGTLNEQFF.